This T cell receptor (beta chain) originates from a study of T-cell memory formation after mild COVID-19. TCRdb redid the calling of the 5' RACE reads with MiXCR, one entry per CDR3 protein. The sample lists 280,000 or so distinct CDR3 sequences, roughly 8.2% occurring once. Trimming removed 4 bases from V and 12 bases from J, with 16 bases in between. The CDR3 covers 12 residues. The V gene's germline CDR1 is SGHRS and CDR2 YFSETQ. Study-level results: Contracting clones from day 15 to 85 showed balanced CD4/CD8; later expanders favored CD4+.

There are a few counts of this clonotype. Its antigen is not identified. Sequencing was done on a sample of PBMCs or a T cell subset sorted from them (not recorded which). The sequence was obtained from a man aged 18 to 29 who had mild COVID-19 (a few samples of this study predate the infection). Cell type and time point are not known. The chain combines TRBV5-1 with TRBJ1-2, with D perhaps matching TRBD1 (6 bases). In nucleotides, the CDR3 is TGCGCCAGCAGCCCATGGGGGGGCGAACACACCTTC. The encoded protein is CASSPWGGEHTF.